Described below is a single T cell receptor beta chain sequence and its context. This receptor's antigen is unknown. It has no much larger one-base neighbor in the sample; base qualities were not kept. Each collaborating institution followed its own protocols to collect whole blood in K2EDTA tubes. For TCRbeta analysis, collaborators shipped samples in one of three forms: frozen whole blood, isolated PBMCs, or DNA extracted from either of those sample types. Trimming removed 5 bases from V and 0 bases from J; the gene matches leave 7 bases unexplained. In the germline V gene, CDR1 corresponds to SGHTA and CDR2 to FQGNSA. Including cysteine and phenylalanine, the CDR3 has 16 amino acids. Only the CDR3 region is kept as DNA, spanning 48 bases read in frame from base 1. This record belongs to a study of blood T cell repertoires in COVID-19 (TCRdb year 2020). Background for the entire study: Samples covering the acute and convalescent phases of COVID-19 were provided by collaborators in the United States, Italy and Spain. The material from the prospective study consisted of cDNA or gDNA derived from T cells, B-cell-depleted T cells, or PBMCs. Deeply sampled blood TCRbeta repertoires from subjects exposed to, actively infected with, or recovered from COVID-19 were included in the dataset. The repertoires were released in a freely available public database intended as a resource for research on the immune response to SARS-CoV-2. The samples were drawn from two sources: the first 160 participants of the ongoing ImmuneRACE study, and some 1,300 subjects contributed by 6 global collaborators. Nearly every sample came with metadata listing a de-identified subject ID, COVID-19 status, age in years and sex. Where available, HLA class I and class II types were taken from metadata supplied by the sample provider and were not determined by assay-based typing. Study-wide findings and limitations: The quantity of clinical and demographic metadata differed by source and by participant and was supplied without curation.

TCRbeta CDR3 regions were amplified from genomic DNA using the immunoSEQ Assay, a bias-controlled multiplex PCR. As for the original processing: Nucleated cell counts per sample were estimated from amplification of reference gene primers within the assay. Sequence reads were collapsed and filtered to measure the absolute abundance of every unique TCRbeta CDR3 rearrangement. Productive Simpson clonality was computed per sample as the square root of Simpson's diversity index over productive rearrangements. Entries here come from immuneACCESS through TCRdb and include only in-frame sequences with V and J called. Some clones fail to appear in such tables; in the studies checked, an unresolved V gene covers under half of the shortfall, and the cause of the remainder is unknown. The V and J calls and clone size are taken from that table; D and trimming were inferred from the DNA. This sample has roughly 80,000 clones in its table, and around nine tenths of those were observed once. The ten top clones hold around 5% of the sample.

The rearranged segments are TRBV7-2 and TRBJ2-3, and 8 junction bases match TRBD2. This clonotype originated in a woman of 80 years or more with acute or convalescent COVID-19. Material: peripheral blood. The CDR3 corresponds to CASSPVAGLSTDTQYF. The DNA sequence is as follows: TGTGCCAGCAGCCCAGTAGCGGGATTGAGCACAGATACGCAGTATTTT.